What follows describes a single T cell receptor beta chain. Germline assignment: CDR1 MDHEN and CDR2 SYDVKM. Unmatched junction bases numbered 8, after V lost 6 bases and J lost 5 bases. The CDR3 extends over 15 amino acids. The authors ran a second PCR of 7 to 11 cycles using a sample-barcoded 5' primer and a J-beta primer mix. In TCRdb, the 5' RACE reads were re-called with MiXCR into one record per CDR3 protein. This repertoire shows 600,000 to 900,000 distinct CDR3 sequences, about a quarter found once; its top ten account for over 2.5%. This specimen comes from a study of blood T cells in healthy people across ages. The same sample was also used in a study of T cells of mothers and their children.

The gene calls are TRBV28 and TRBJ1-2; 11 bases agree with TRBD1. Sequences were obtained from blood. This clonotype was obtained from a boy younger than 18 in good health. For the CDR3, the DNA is TGTGCCAGCAGCACAGCTCGGGACAGGGGGTATGGCTACACCTTC. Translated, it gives CASSTARDRGYGYTF.